Sequencing of this T cell receptor (beta chain) was carried out in a study of post-analysis software for immune sequencing data. Study-wide points: Diversity measured as normalized Chao1 was significantly lower in multiple sclerosis patients than in controls. Controls showed lower frequencies than patients for 5 or 6 TRBV segments, and TRBV5-6, TRBV5-1 and TRBV20-1 were among these.

This clonotype has ten or more counts. Its target is unknown. The TCR beta cDNA libraries contained unique molecular identifiers. One entry per CDR3 protein, called by TCRdb with MiXCR from the PCR reads. Here the sample spans hundreds of thousands of distinct CDR3 sequences, approximately 34% being singletons. After removal of 4 bases from V and 4 bases from J, the junction contained 17 bases not matched to a gene. The CDR3 spans 18 residues. The gene calls are TRBV12-3 or TRBV12-4 and TRBJ2-3; 7 bases match TRBD2. The sample was blood. This clonotype originated in a girl aged 5-17 years with multiple sclerosis. The CDR3 sequence: CASSSARSSGERADTQYF. CDR3 sequence (DNA): TGTGCCAGCAGTTCCGCCCGCTCTAGCGGAGAAAGAGCAGATACGCAGTATTTT.